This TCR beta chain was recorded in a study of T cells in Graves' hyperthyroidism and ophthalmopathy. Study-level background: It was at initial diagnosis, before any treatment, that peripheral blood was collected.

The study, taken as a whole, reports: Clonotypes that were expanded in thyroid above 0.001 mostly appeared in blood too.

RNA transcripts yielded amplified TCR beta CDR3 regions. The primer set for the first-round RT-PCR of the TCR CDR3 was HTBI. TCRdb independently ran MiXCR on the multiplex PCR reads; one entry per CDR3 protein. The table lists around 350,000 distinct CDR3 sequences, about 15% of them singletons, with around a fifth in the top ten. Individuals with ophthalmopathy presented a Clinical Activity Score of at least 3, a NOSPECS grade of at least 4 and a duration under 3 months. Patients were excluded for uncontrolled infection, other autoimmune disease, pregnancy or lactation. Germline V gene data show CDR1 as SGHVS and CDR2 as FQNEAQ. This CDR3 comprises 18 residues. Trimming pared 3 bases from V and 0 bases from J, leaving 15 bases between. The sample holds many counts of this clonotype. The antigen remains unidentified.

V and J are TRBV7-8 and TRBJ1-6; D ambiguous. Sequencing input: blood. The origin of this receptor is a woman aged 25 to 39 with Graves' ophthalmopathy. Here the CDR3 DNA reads TGTGCCAGCAGCTTTCTATACGAAAGGAGCTCCTATAATTCACCCCTCCACTTT. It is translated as CASSFLYERSSYNSPLHF. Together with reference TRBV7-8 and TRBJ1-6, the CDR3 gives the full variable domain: GAGVSQSPRYKVAKRGQDVALRCDPISGHVSLFWYQQALGQGPEFLTYFQNEAQLDKSGLPSDRFFAERPEGSVSTLKIQRTQQEDSAVYLCASSFLYERSSYNSPLHFGNGTRLTVT.